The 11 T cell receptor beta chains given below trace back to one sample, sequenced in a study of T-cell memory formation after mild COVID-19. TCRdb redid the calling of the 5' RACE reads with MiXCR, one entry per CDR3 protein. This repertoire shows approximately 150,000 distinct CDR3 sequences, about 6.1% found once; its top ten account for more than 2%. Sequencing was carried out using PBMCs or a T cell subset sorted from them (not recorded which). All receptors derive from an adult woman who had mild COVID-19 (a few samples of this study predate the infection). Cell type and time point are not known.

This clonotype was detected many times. The CDR3 spells CASSLSRGNQETQYF. The CDR3 coding sequence is TGTGCCAGCAGCTTATCGAGAGGGAACCAAGAGACCCAGTACTTC. The V and J genes are TRBV7-2 and TRBJ2-5; TRBD2 might be the D (5 bases). The ends were cut back, 2 bases at V and 0 bases at J, with 10 bases in the middle. The CDR3 has 15 residues. CDR1 and CDR2 (germline): SGHTA, FQGNSA. The full variable domain, with the rest looked up from reference TRBV7-2 and TRBJ2-5, is GAGVSQSPSNKVTEKGKDVELRCDPISGHTALYWYRQSLGQGLEFLIYFQGNSAPDKSGLPSDRFSAERTGGSVSTLTIQRTQQEDSAVYLCASSLSRGNQETQYFGPGTRLLVL.

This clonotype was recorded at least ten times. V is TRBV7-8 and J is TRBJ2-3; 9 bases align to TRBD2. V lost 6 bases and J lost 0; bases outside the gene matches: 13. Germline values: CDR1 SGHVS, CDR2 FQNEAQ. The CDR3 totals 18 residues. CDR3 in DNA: TGTGCCAGCAGTCCAAGCGGGGGGAGTTCACCTAGCACAGATACGCAGTATTTT. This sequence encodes CASSPSGGSSPSTDTQYF.

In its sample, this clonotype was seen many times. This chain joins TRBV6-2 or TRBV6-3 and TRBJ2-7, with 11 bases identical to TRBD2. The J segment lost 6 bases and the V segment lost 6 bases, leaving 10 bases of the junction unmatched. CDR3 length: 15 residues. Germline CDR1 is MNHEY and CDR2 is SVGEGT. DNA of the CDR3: TGTGCCAGCAGAGGATCTAGCGGGGGGAGTGCCGAGCAGTACTTC. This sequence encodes CASRGSSGGSAEQYF.

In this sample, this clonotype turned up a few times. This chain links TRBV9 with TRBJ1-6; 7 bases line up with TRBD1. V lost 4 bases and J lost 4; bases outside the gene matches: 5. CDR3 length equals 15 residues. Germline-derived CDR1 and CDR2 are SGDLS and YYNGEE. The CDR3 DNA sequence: TGTGCCAGCAGCCTCACAGGGGATTATAATTCACCCCTCCACTTT. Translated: CASSLTGDYNSPLHF.

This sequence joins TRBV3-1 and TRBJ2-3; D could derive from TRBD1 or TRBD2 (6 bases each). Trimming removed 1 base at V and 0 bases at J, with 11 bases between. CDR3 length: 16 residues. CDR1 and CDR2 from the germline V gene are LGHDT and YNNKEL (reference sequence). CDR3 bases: TGTGCCAGCAGCCAAGTTGGAGGGGGGAGCACAGATACGCAGTATTTT. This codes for CASSQVGGGSTDTQYF.

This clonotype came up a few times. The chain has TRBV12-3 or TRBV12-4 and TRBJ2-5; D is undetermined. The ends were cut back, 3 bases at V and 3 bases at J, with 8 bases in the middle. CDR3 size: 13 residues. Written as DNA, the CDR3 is TGTGCCAGCAGTTTCGGCATAGAAGAGACCCAGTACTTC. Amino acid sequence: CASSFGIEETQYF.

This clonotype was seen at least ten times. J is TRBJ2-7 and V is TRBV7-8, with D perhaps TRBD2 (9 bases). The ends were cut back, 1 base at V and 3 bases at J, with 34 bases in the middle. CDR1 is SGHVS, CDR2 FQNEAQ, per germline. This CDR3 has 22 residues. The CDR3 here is CASSLVTRWGRGQSGRLYEQYF. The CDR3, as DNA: TGTGCCAGCAGCTTAGTAACGAGGTGGGGCAGGGGGCAAAGCGGGAGGCTCTACGAGCAGTACTTC. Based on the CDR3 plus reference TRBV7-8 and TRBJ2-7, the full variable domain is GAGVSQSPRYKVAKRGQDVALRCDPISGHVSLFWYQQALGQGPEFLTYFQNEAQLDKSGLPSDRFFAERPEGSVSTLKIQRTQQEDSAVYLCASSLVTRWGRGQSGRLYEQYFGPGTRLTVT.

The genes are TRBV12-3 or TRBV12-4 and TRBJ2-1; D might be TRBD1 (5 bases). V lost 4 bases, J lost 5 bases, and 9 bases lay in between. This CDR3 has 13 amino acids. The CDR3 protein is CASSSRQHNEQFF. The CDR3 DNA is TGTGCCAGCAGTTCTCGACAGCACAATGAGCAGTTCTTC.

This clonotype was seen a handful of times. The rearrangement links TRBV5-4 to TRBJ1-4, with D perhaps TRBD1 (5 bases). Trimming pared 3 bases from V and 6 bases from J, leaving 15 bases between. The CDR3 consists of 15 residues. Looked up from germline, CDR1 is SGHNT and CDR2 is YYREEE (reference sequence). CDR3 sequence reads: CASSSKDSLHEKLFF. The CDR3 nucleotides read TGTGCCAGCAGCTCGAAAGACAGTCTACATGAAAAACTGTTTTTT.

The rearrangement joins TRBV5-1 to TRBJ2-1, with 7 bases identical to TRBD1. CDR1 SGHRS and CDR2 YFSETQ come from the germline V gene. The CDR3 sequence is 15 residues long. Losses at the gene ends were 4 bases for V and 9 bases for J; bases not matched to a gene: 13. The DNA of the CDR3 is TGCGCCAGCAGCCCCGGGACAGCACATCTAATTGAGCAGTTCTTC. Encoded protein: CASSPGTAHLIEQFF.

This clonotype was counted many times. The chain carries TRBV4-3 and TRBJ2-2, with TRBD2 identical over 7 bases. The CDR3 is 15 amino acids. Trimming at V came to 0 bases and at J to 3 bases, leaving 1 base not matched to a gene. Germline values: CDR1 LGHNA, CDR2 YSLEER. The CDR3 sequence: CASSQEAGDTGELFF. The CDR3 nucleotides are TGCGCCAGCAGCCAAGAGGCGGGGGACACCGGGGAGCTGTTTTTT.